One T cell receptor beta chain is described in this entry. This clone appeared a single time. This receptor's antigen is unknown. No base quality information exists; no much larger clone differs at one position. The data stem from a study of PD-L1 blockade in urothelial cancer (dated by TCRdb to 2016 to 2017). General notes on the study: All patients started therapy in the mid-2010s and received atezolizumab 1,200 mg intravenously every 3 weeks. Durable clinical benefit was achieved by nine patients and was not achieved by 20 patients. An exploratory multi-omic analysis was conducted of the somatic, immune and clinical correlates of response to PD-L1 blockade with atezolizumab in urothelial cancer. In the same patients who had TCR sequencing, pretreatment tumors also underwent whole exome sequencing and RNA sequencing. Pretreatment blood TCR-seq was available for under 35 patients, at least one posttreatment blood collection was obtained for approximately 24 patients, and tumor TCR-seq was available for approximately 24 patients. A median of about 150,000 T cells and 80,000 to 100,000 unique TCRs was obtained from blood samples, and a median clonality of 0.080 was observed. Pretreatment tumor samples, along with matched peripheral blood collected serially before and after atezolizumab treatment, underwent TCR sequencing. An ECOG performance status of 0 or 1 was recorded for the patients, and 0 to 3 prior chemotherapy regimens had been received by the patients. Blood samples were analyzed at 3 weeks after treatment start (second dose) and at 6 weeks after treatment start. About 90% of the roughly 29 patients were identified as males with urothelial cancer of bladder origin, and a prior smoking history was reported by 18 of 29 patients. Durable clinical benefit meant progression-free survival longer than 6 months, and TCR features were also tested against progression-free and overall survival. The research as a whole found: At 3 weeks after the start of treatment, tumor-associated TCR clones in peripheral blood had expanded more in patients with durable benefit (n ≈ 23, p = 0.022). Improved progression-free and overall survival was found to be associated with pretreatment peripheral blood TCR clonality below the median. Because of the small sample size (n ≈ 28) and the many exploratory analyses performed, the results are intended to be regarded as hypothesis-generating.

This specimen's time point label, per the study, means: pretreatment peripheral blood. A total of 25 to 35 patients with locally advanced or metastatic urothelial carcinoma, treated at Memorial Sloan Kettering on a trial protocol, made up the cohort. Peripheral blood mononuclear cells were collected from each patient pretreatment and during treatment, giving between 1 and 8 total time points per patient. The Qiagen DNeasy Blood extraction kit was used to purify genomic DNA from total PBMCs and tumor samples. PBMCs were collected pretreatment and during treatment, and were isolated and stored as previously described. Synthetic TCR analog templates were spiked into each PCR to estimate absolute template abundance from read counts. The immunoSEQ assay was used to amplify TCRbeta CDR3 regions from genomic DNA with bias-controlled V and J gene primers. Rearranged TCRbeta segments were sequenced at approximately 20X coverage. The source study handled its data this way. Clustering was used to correct sequencing errors, and CDR3s were annotated against IMGT to assign V, D and J genes. Out-of-frame and stop-codon sequences were excluded, and only productive TCRbeta rearrangements were used in downstream analyses. To compute clonality, Shannon entropy was normalized by the log of the number of unique productive sequences and then subtracted from one. Fisher's exact test with Benjamini-Hochberg correction, at a threshold of adjusted p below 0.01, was used to find clones that differed between time points or between blood and tumor. The table comes from immuneACCESS by way of TCRdb, which keeps in-frame sequences with V and J called. Part of the clones is missing from these tables; in studies checked, under half for an unresolved V gene and the rest for unknown reasons. That table is the source of V, J and clone size, and D and trimming were worked out from the DNA. The sample table lists roughly 91,000 clones, approximately 81% of them with a count of one. Jointly, the top ten make up about an eighth of the sample.

Via the germline V gene, CDR1 is SGHDN and CDR2 FVKESK. At the junction V is shortened by 5 bases and J by 9 bases; bases outside the gene matches: 6. The CDR3 spans 12 residues, from the cysteine through the phenylalanine. The DNA shown is the 36-base CDR3, in frame from base 1. This receptor was identified in a man aged 55 to 70 with urothelial cancer. Sequencing was performed on PBMCs, taken around atezolizumab (anti-PD-L1) treatment. The chain is assembled from TRBV14 and TRBJ2-7, with 8 middle bases fitting TRBD1. The CDR3 protein is CASSSRQGLQYF. The DNA sequence reads TGTGCCAGCAGCAGTCGACAGGGGTTGCAGTACTTC. When the CDR3 is completed using the reference TRBV14 and TRBJ2-7 genes on either side, the full variable domain is EAGVTQFPSHSVIEKGQTVTLRCDPISGHDNLYWYRRVMGKEIKFLLHFVKESKQDESGMPNNRFLAERTGGTYSTLKVQPAELEDSGVYFCASSSRQGLQYFGPGTRLTVT.